The rows below give T cell receptor beta chains drawn from one sample of a study of early T cells in non-severe SARS-CoV-2 infection. TCRdb redid the calling of the 5' RACE reads with MiXCR, one entry per CDR3 protein. The sample holds tens of thousands of distinct CDR3 sequences, 12% seen once. The sample consisted of whole blood. Receptors were obtained from an adult who was a healthcare worker with PCR-confirmed SARS-CoV-2 infection or an uninfected control (not recorded which). CDR3s include the opening cysteine and the closing phenylalanine or tryptophan. Fields, in order: V gene, clone size, J gene, D gene, CDR3 protein, CDR3 DNA. D genes are given only for firm matches. Part of the rows lack a size; the others show once, few, many or a class for expanded clones.

v_gene: TRBV7-2
abundance: few
j_gene: TRBJ2-5
d_gene: NA
CDR3aa: CASSQLLEETQYF
CDR3nt: TGTGCCAGCAGCCAGTTACTAGAAGAGACCCAGTACTTC

v_gene: TRBV9
abundance: many
j_gene: TRBJ2-1
d_gene: NA
CDR3aa: CASSVEGRGDLVFF
CDR3nt: TGTGCCAGCAGCGTAGAGGGCAGGGGCGATTTGGTTTTCTTC

v_gene: TRBV3-1
abundance: NA
j_gene: TRBJ2-1
d_gene: NA
CDR3aa: CASSPSWASNEQFF
CDR3nt: TGTGCCAGCAGCCCCAGCTGGGCGAGCAATGAGCAGTTCTTC

v_gene: TRBV9
abundance: many
j_gene: TRBJ1-2
d_gene: NA
CDR3aa: CASSEYSGGATYGYTF
CDR3nt: TGTGCCAGCAGCGAATATAGCGGAGGAGCAACCTATGGCTACACCTTC

v_gene: TRBV12-3/TRBV12-4
abundance: few
j_gene: TRBJ2-4
d_gene: NA
CDR3aa: CASSSTGPSSKTIQYF
CDR3nt: TGTGCCAGCAGTTCGACCGGACCCTCCTCGAAGACCATTCAGTACTTC

v_gene: TRBV20-1
abundance: many
j_gene: TRBJ1-4
d_gene: NA
CDR3aa: CSARDRSGNEKLFF
CDR3nt: TGCAGTGCTAGAGATCGTTCGGGAAATGAAAAACTGTTTTTT

v_gene: TRBV11-2
abundance: NA
j_gene: TRBJ2-7
d_gene: TRBD2
CDR3aa: CASSLDGTSKPYEQYF
CDR3nt: TGTGCCAGCAGCTTAGATGGGACTAGCAAACCCTACGAGCAGTACTTC

v_gene: TRBV3-1
abundance: once
j_gene: TRBJ1-2
d_gene: NA
CDR3aa: CASSQVQGYGYTF
CDR3nt: TGTGCCAGCAGCCAAGTCCAGGGGTATGGCTACACCTTC

v_gene: TRBV7-9
abundance: few
j_gene: TRBJ2-1
d_gene: NA
CDR3aa: CASSQVRSSYNEQFF
CDR3nt: TGTGCCAGCAGCCAGGTCCGAAGCTCCTACAATGAGCAGTTCTTC

v_gene: TRBV3-1
abundance: many
j_gene: TRBJ2-7
d_gene: NA
CDR3aa: CASSQPGYEQYF
CDR3nt: TGTGCCAGCAGCCAGCCGGGCTACGAGCAGTACTTC